The 26 T cell receptor beta chains presented below share a single source sample, sequenced in a study of T cell responses to AZD1222 COVID-19 vaccine. Generated by immunoSEQ multiplex PCR, the TCRdb table keeps only in-frame clones and is missing some. The table records around 99,000 clones, about 90% of them present only once. The source was peripheral blood, collected on day 0 of AZD1222 vaccination. The receptors here all came from an adult in good health.

This clone was observed a few times. V gene TRBV2 combines with J gene TRBJ1-2, with 8 bases identical to TRBD1. The CDR3 has 15 amino acids. V lost 8 bases and J lost 2; bases outside the gene matches: 10. CDR1 and CDR2 (germline): SNHLY, FYNNEI. CDR3 loop: CASSNGQGANYGYTF. In DNA, the CDR3 is TGTGCCAGCTCAAACGGGCAGGGGGCGAACTATGGCTACACCTTC.

The chain carries TRBV7-2 and TRBJ2-7, with D hard to call. This CDR3 region has 15 residues. Germline CDR1 is SGHTA and CDR2 is FQGNSA. V was cut by 1 base and J by 2 bases, with 12 bases left in between. CDR3 residues: CASSLGRSQTYEQYF. CDR3 sequence (DNA): TGTGCCAGCAGCTTAGGTCGATCTCAAACCTACGAGCAGTACTTC.

The rearrangement uses TRBV27 and TRBJ1-2, with no clear D. The CDR3 spans 15 residues. Trimming left V 0 bases short and J 1 base short, with 9 bases between. Per germline, CDR1 MNHEY and CDR2 SMNVEV (reference sequence). As DNA, the CDR3 is TGTGCCAGCAGTTTATCGTGGGGAGATAACTATGGCTACACCTTC. The encoded protein is CASSLSWGDNYGYTF.

The CDR3 DNA reads as TGTGCCAGCAGTTTAGCGCAGGGGACGACTAGGGGGACTGAAGCTTTCTTT. Protein sequence: CASSLAQGTTRGTEAFF. The chain couples TRBV27 to TRBJ1-1, with D perhaps TRBD1 (6 bases). The V gene lost 2 bases and the J gene lost 5 bases, with 21 bases spanning the gap. The CDR3 is made up of 17 amino acids. The germline CDR1 and CDR2 sequences are MNHEY and SMNVEV (reference sequence).

The gene calls are TRBV18 and TRBJ1-2; 10 positions match TRBD1. There are 15 residues in the CDR3. Germline loops: CDR1 KGHSH, CDR2 LQKENI. J lost 4 bases, V lost 2 bases, and 4 bases had no gene match. DNA of the CDR3: TGTGCCAGCTCACCAGAGACAGGGGGCTCCTATGGCTACACCTTC. Protein sequence: CASSPETGGSYGYTF.

This rearrangement joins TRBV30 to TRBJ2-3; no clear D gene. The CDR3 sequence is 12 residues long. V lost 0 bases to trimming and J lost 6 bases, with 7 bases between them. The germline V gene has CDR1 GTSNPN and CDR2 SVGIG (reference sequence). The CDR3 nucleotides read TGTGCCTGGAGTGTGGGTTCCGATACGCAGTATTTT. It specifies CAWSVGSDTQYF.

V gene TRBV6-4 combines with J gene TRBJ2-2; D unclear. CDR3 length: 13 amino acids. Trimming removed 6 bases at V and 7 bases at J, with 12 bases between. The germline V gene has CDR1 MRHNA and CDR2 SNTAGT. CDR3 sequence (DNA): TGTGCCAGCAGCGAACGTTGGGACGGGGAGCTGTTTTTT. It yields the protein CASSERWDGELFF.

DNA of the CDR3: TGCGCCAGCAGCCAGGGCGGTTGGCGGGGAAGCAATCAGCCCCAGCATTTT. Translating gives CASSQGGWRGSNQPQHF. The V call is TRBV4-1, the J call TRBJ1-5; D is uncertain. Germline V lookup: CDR1 MGHRA, CDR2 YSYEKL. The CDR3 totals 17 residues. V was clipped by 3 bases and J by 1 base, with 16 bases between them.

The rearrangement links TRBV10-3 to TRBJ1-5, with a tentative D call TRBD1 (5 bases). Germline CDR1 is ENHRY and CDR2 is SYGVKD. V was cut by 11 bases and J by 2 bases, with 16 bases left in between. This CDR3 contains 14 residues. The CDR3 region has the DNA TGTGCCTCTCGGGACTCCCAAGGCAATCAGCCCCAGCATTTT. It yields the protein CASRDSQGNQPQHF.

The CDR3 DNA follows: TGTGCCAGCTCACCCTTAACTAGCGGGAATTCCTACGAGCAGTACTTC. Residues: CASSPLTSGNSYEQYF. V usage is TRBV18 and J usage is TRBJ2-7; 10 positions agree with TRBD2. After removal of 3 bases from V and 1 base from J, the junction contained 6 bases not matched to a gene. This CDR3 spans 16 amino acids. From germline, CDR1 is KGHSH and CDR2 LQKENI.

The V call is TRBV5-6, the J call TRBJ2-1; TRBD2 matches at 10 bases. V lost 6 bases and J lost 3; bases outside the gene matches: 3. This CDR3 region has 14 residues. Per germline, CDR1 SGHDT and CDR2 YYEEEE. CDR3 nucleotide sequence: TGTGCCAGCACCCCTAGCGGGAGCTACAATGAGCAGTTCTTC. It yields the protein CASTPSGSYNEQFF.

The chain joins TRBV9 to TRBJ2-2; weak D call: TRBD2 (6 bases). CDR1 and CDR2 from the germline V gene are SGDLS and YYNGEE. Trimming stripped 2 bases from V and 4 bases from J, with 12 bases between. The CDR3 spans 15 residues. The CDR3 spells CASSVDGTGTGELFF. As DNA, the CDR3 is TGTGCCAGCAGCGTCGACGGGACTGGCACCGGGGAGCTGTTTTTT. Complete variable domain (other parts from reference TRBV9 and TRBJ2-2): DSGVTQTPKHLITATGQRVTLRCSPRSGDLSVYWYQQSLDQGLQFLIQYYNGEERAKGNILERFSAQQFPDLHSELNLSSLELGDSALYFCASSVDGTGTGELFFGEGSRLTVL.

CDR3 region: CSASVYTGELFF. For the CDR3, the DNA is TGCAGTGCTAGTGTGTACACCGGGGAGCTGTTTTTT. The rearrangement uses TRBV20-1 and TRBJ2-2; no clear D gene. Germline CDR1 reads DFQATT; CDR2 reads SNEGSKA (reference sequence). The CDR3 has 12 amino acids. Trimming removed 3 bases from V and 3 bases from J, with 5 bases in between.

In its sample, this clone was seen once. The same CDR3 can be traced to other DNA sequences in this sample. The V gene is TRBV9, the J gene TRBJ2-7; 11 positions agree with TRBD2. CDR3 length equals 14 residues. The germline gives CDR1 SGDLS, CDR2 YYNGEE. V was pared by 2 bases and J by 2 bases, with 0 bases of the junction left unmatched. The CDR3 here is CASSVGLAAYEQYF. DNA of the CDR3: TGTGCCAGCAGCGTGGGACTAGCGGCCTACGAGCAGTACTTC.

The rearrangement joins TRBV6-9 to TRBJ1-4, with D unclear. Germline assignment: CDR1 MNHGY and CDR2 SVAAGI. This CDR3 contains 14 residues. V lost 5 bases and J lost 6, with 13 bases in between. The CDR3 region is CASSPRGRDEKLFF. DNA for the CDR3: TGTGCCAGCAGTCCTCGAGGAAGGGATGAAAAACTGTTTTTT.

The chain employs TRBV29-1 and TRBJ2-7; 9 bases match TRBD2. CDR1 SQVTM and CDR2 ANQGSEA come from the germline V gene. Trimming at V came to 7 bases and at J to 3 bases, leaving 10 bases not matched to a gene. The CDR3 totals 14 residues. CDR3: CSASQALAGYEQYF. The CDR3 region has the DNA TGCAGCGCCTCCCAGGCACTAGCGGGCTACGAGCAGTACTTC.

For the CDR3, the DNA is TGTGCCAGCAGCTTAGATGTGGTACGGAACACTGAAGCTTTCTTT. Protein sequence: CASSLDVVRNTEAFF. V usage is TRBV5-5 and J usage is TRBJ1-1; D is unclear. Deletions cut 2 bases from V and 1 base from J, with 12 bases between. CDR3 length equals 15 residues. Germline-derived CDR1 and CDR2 are SGHKS and YYEKEE (reference sequence). The complete variable domain, with remaining parts taken from reference TRBV5-5 and TRBJ1-1, reads DAGVTQSPTHLIKTRGQQVTLRCSPISGHKSVSWYQQVLGQGPQFIFQYYEKEERGRGNFPDRFSARQFPNYSSELNVNALLLGDSALYLCASSLDVVRNTEAFFGQGTRLTVV.

The V gene is TRBV19, the J gene TRBJ2-1; tentative D call: TRBD2 (6 bases). V was shortened by 1 base and J by 5 bases, with 12 bases between the two germline ends. Germline CDR1 LNHDA, CDR2 SQIVND (reference sequence). The CDR3 consists of 15 residues. CDR3 sequence: CASSIAGVRNNEQFF. Written as DNA, the CDR3 is TGTGCCAGTAGTATAGCGGGAGTTAGGAACAATGAGCAGTTCTTC.

The chain employs TRBV4-1 and TRBJ2-5; TRBD1 matches 7 bases. The germline gives CDR1 MGHRA, CDR2 YSYEKL. The junction had 3 bases not matched to a gene; V was cut back by 4 bases and J by 1 base. This CDR3 is built from 14 residues. CDR3 coding DNA: TGCGCCAGCAGCCCGGGACAGCCCCAAGAGACCCAGTACTTC. Protein: CASSPGQPQETQYF.

This clone has just one count. The chain links TRBV19 to TRBJ2-1; perhaps TRBD2 as D (6 bases). The CDR3 sequence is 15 residues long. V gave up 3 bases and J gave up 0 bases, with 9 bases separating them. Germline assignment: CDR1 LNHDA and CDR2 SQIVND (reference sequence). This CDR3 reads CASSIAGSSYNEQFF. CDR3 DNA: TGTGCCAGTAGTATCGCGGGAAGCTCCTACAATGAGCAGTTCTTC. The full variable domain, its missing parts supplied by reference TRBV19 and TRBJ2-1, is DGGITQSPKYLFRKEGQNVTLSCEQNLNHDAMYWYRQDPGQGLRLIYYSQIVNDFQKGDIAEGYSVSREKKESFPLTVTSAQKNPTAFYLCASSIAGSSYNEQFFGPGTRLTVL.

The J gene is TRBJ1-3, the V gene TRBV28; D remains ambiguous. This CDR3 has 14 residues. CDR1 and CDR2 from the germline V gene are MDHEN and SYDVKM. V shed 7 bases and J shed 0 bases, with 10 bases lying between them. The CDR3 reads CASTPFPSGNTIYF. In nucleotides, the CDR3 is TGTGCCAGCACCCCCTTCCCCTCTGGAAACACCATATATTTT.

The chain links TRBV25-1 to TRBJ2-2; TRBD1 matches at 9 bases. This CDR3 is built from 15 residues. V trimming: 6 bases; J trimming: 4 bases; junction bases outside the gene matches: 6. Per germline, CDR1 MGHDK and CDR2 SYGVNS. In nucleotides, the CDR3 is TGTGCCAGCAGGGGAGGACAGGGGTCCACCGGGGAGCTGTTTTTT. Translation: CASRGGQGSTGELFF. Drawing the rest from reference TRBV25-1 and TRBJ2-2, the complete variable domain is EADIYQTPRYLVIGTGKKITLECSQTMGHDKMYWYQQDPGMELHLIHYSYGVNSTEKGDLSSESTVSRIRTEHFPLTLESARPSHTSQYLCASRGGQGSTGELFFGEGSRLTVL.

The J gene is TRBJ1-2, the V gene TRBV2; 8 bases are shared with TRBD1. The CDR3 length is 15 residues. Germline CDR1 reads SNHLY; CDR2 reads FYNNEI. CDR3 nucleotide sequence: TGTGCTACGAGAGCAGGACAGGGATGGTCCTATGGCTACACCTTC. This codes for CATRAGQGWSYGYTF. Looking up the rest from reference TRBV2 and TRBJ1-2 gives the full variable domain: EPEVTQTPSHQVTQMGQEVILRCVPISNHLYFYWYRQILGQKVEFLVSFYNNEISEKSEIFDDQFSVERPDGSNFTLKIRSTKLEDSAMYFCATRAGQGWSYGYTFGSGTRLTVV.

CDR3 sequence reads: CASSSTGTSAYNEQFF. The CDR3 coding sequence is TGTGCCAGCAGTTCAACCGGGACTTCCGCCTACAATGAGCAGTTCTTC. V gene TRBV28 combines with J gene TRBJ2-1; tentative D call: TRBD2 (6 bases). The V end was cut by 4 bases, the J end by 2 bases, with 15 bases between. This CDR3 has 16 residues. In germline, CDR1 is MDHEN, CDR2 SYDVKM. The full variable domain, its missing parts supplied by reference TRBV28 and TRBJ2-1, is DVKVTQSSRYLVKRTGEKVFLECVQDMDHENMFWYRQDPGLGLRLIYFSYDVKMKEKGDIPEGYSVSREKKERFSLILESASTNQTSMYLCASSSTGTSAYNEQFFGPGTRLTVL.

The rearrangement uses TRBV11-1 and TRBJ2-2; D gene unclear. CDR1 and CDR2 from the germline V gene are SGHAT and FQDESV (reference sequence). This CDR3 is 15 amino acids long. V lost 5 bases, J lost 6 bases, and 16 bases lay in between. The CDR3 region has the DNA TGTGCCAGCAGCGTACAAAATGTTTTCGCCGGGGAGCTGTTTTTT. As protein: CASSVQNVFAGELFF.

The chain is built from TRBV7-3 and TRBJ1-1; D gene ambiguous. The CDR3 is made up of 12 amino acids. CDR1 and CDR2 (germline): SGHTA, FQGTGA. V lost 0 bases, J lost 3 bases, and 2 bases lay in between. CDR3 sequence (DNA): TGTGCCAGCAGCTTAACCTACACTGAAGCTTTCTTT. Residues: CASSLTYTEAFF.